Each of the 16 T cell receptor beta chains below was sequenced from the same sample in a study of blood T cells in healthy people across ages. Next came a second PCR, run for roughly 6 to 11 cycles, which used a sample-barcoded 5' primer along with a J-beta primer mix. One entry per CDR3 protein, called by TCRdb with MiXCR from the 5' RACE reads. The sample shows over a million distinct CDR3 sequences, 59% of them seen only once. Sequencing was carried out using blood. All receptors come from a young man in good health.

The V call is TRBV20-1, the J call TRBJ2-1, with TRBD2 identical over 7 bases. Germline V lookup: CDR1 DFQATT, CDR2 SNEGSKA (reference sequence). With V trimmed by 0 bases and J by 4 bases, 6 bases remained unmatched. The CDR3 extends over 15 amino acids. The chain's CDR3 is CSAREGGGRYNEQFF. The CDR3 coding sequence is TGCAGTGCTAGAGAGGGGGGGGGGAGGTACAATGAGCAGTTCTTC.

The chain links TRBV7-9 to TRBJ2-3; D is uncertain. Trimming pared 1 base from V and 1 base from J, leaving 9 bases between. The CDR3 spans 15 residues. CDR1 SEHNR and CDR2 FQNEAQ come from the germline V gene (reference sequence). The CDR3 bases are TGTGCCAGCAGCTTAGGAGAAAGTGGCACAGATACGCAGTATTTT. Protein: CASSLGESGTDTQYF. Full variable domain (missing parts from reference TRBV7-9 and TRBJ2-3): DTGVSQNPRHKITKRGQNVTFRCDPISEHNRLYWYRQTLGQGPEFLTYFQNEAQLEKSRLLSDRFSAERPKGSFSTLEIQRTEQGDSAMYLCASSLGESGTDTQYFGPGTRLTVL.

The DNA of the CDR3 is TGTGCCAGCAGTTTGACTAGCGGGGGGGCGGTGGAGCAGTACTTC. This codes for CASSLTSGGAVEQYF. This chain connects TRBV12-3 or TRBV12-4 to TRBJ2-4, with 14 bases matching TRBD2. The CDR3 covers 15 residues. The V gene end was trimmed by 3 bases and the J gene end by 13 bases; junction bases not matched to a gene: 8.

This clonotype was seen just once. The chain employs TRBV24-1 and TRBJ1-2; D unresolved. The CDR3 runs to 16 residues. The germline CDR1 and CDR2 sequences are KGHDR and SFDVKD. The ends were cut back, 3 bases at V and 3 bases at J, with 16 bases in the middle. The CDR3 here is CATSDLREGLDYGYTF. The CDR3, as DNA: TGTGCCACCAGTGATCTCCGGGAGGGCTTAGACTATGGCTACACCTTC.

This chain joins TRBV14 and TRBJ1-1, with no clear D. The germline V gene encodes CDR1 SGHDN and CDR2 FVKESK. The CDR3 has 13 residues. The V end lost 4 bases, the J end lost 4 bases, and 10 bases lay between the germline ends. In nucleotides, the CDR3 is TGTGCCAGCAGCCCCTTGCTGGGCACTGAAGCTTTCTTT. Residues: CASSPLLGTEAFF.

The V and J genes are TRBV6-6 and TRBJ2-7; possibly TRBD1 for D (6 bases). Between the trimmed V and J ends, which lost 5 bases and 2 bases, there was a span of 10 bases. The CDR3 loop spans 13 amino acids. Germline-derived CDR1 and CDR2 are MNHNY and SVGAGI (reference sequence). For the CDR3, the DNA is TGTGCCAGCAGTGACTGGACAGCCTACGAGCAGTACTTC. It codes for CASSDWTAYEQYF.

The CDR3 reads CASSPRIGRLYEQYF. The CDR3 coding sequence is TGTGCCAGCAGCCCGAGGATCGGCCGATTATATGAGCAGTACTTC. The chain has TRBV5-6 and TRBJ2-5; no reliable D call. The CDR3 runs to 15 residues. Per germline, CDR1 SGHDT and CDR2 YYEEEE. Between the trimmed V and J ends, which lost 4 bases and 11 bases, there was a span of 24 bases.

The chain uses TRBV4-1 and TRBJ2-1, with 9 bases matching TRBD1. The CDR3 is 16 residues long. V was clipped by 1 base and J by 8 bases; unmatched bases: 9. Germline V gene sequence: CDR1 MGHRA, CDR2 YSYEKL. The CDR3, as DNA: TGCGCCAGCAGCCAAGGAGATTGGGACAGGGAACATGAGCAGTTCTTC. It yields the protein CASSQGDWDREHEQFF.

The rearrangement uses TRBV12-3 or TRBV12-4 and TRBJ2-3, with 7 nucleotides matching TRBD2. With V trimmed by 6 bases and J by 3 bases, 12 bases remained unmatched. The CDR3 loop spans 16 amino acids. DNA of the CDR3: TGTGCCAGCAGATACCAACTGGGGGGGATGACAGATACGCAGTATTTT. It translates to CASRYQLGGMTDTQYF.

This chain links TRBV5-4 with TRBJ2-7; 10 positions agree with TRBD2. Germline V lookup: CDR1 SGHNT, CDR2 YYREEE (reference sequence). The CDR3 runs to 18 residues. The J segment lost 1 base and the V segment lost 5 bases, leaving 15 bases of the junction unmatched. The CDR3 reads CASSPGTSVWSGSYEQYF. The CDR3 nucleotides read TGTGCCAGCAGTCCCGGGACTAGCGTTTGGTCGGGGTCCTACGAGCAGTACTTC.

This clonotype was counted a few times. V usage is TRBV29-1 and J usage is TRBJ1-2; a possible D gene is TRBD1 (6 bases). This CDR3 is built from 14 residues. With 1 base removed from V and 6 bases from J, the gap between germline ends came to 15 bases. Germline V CDR1 and CDR2: SQVTM, ANQGSEA. Here the CDR3 reads CSVEGGGPTDGYTF. CDR3 DNA sequence: TGCAGCGTTGAAGGTGGGGGGCCCACTGATGGCTACACCTTC.

V usage is TRBV5-1 and J usage is TRBJ2-3, with 9 bases aligning to TRBD2. Trimming removed 3 bases from V and 2 bases from J; junction bases left unmatched: 13. Germline CDR1 and CDR2: SGHRS and YFSETQ. The CDR3 runs 18 residues. Here the CDR3 reads CASSWSVVAGESTDTQYF. The DNA for the CDR3 is TGCGCCAGCAGCTGGAGTGTGGTAGCGGGGGAATCCACAGATACGCAGTATTTT.

The rearrangement joins TRBV21-1 to TRBJ2-5. TRBV21-1 is flagged as a pseudogene. The CDR3 has 12 residues. The CDR3 region has the DNA TGTGCCAGCAGCAAGGTCCAAGAGACCCAGTACTTC. The encoded protein is CASSKVQETQYF.

J is TRBJ2-5 and V is TRBV10-3, with a weak D call TRBD2 (5 bases). Germline values: CDR1 ENHRY, CDR2 SYGVKD. The ends were cut back, 6 bases at V and 2 bases at J, with 10 bases in the middle. This CDR3 is 13 amino acids long. CDR3 DNA: TGTGCCATCAGAGCTTCGGGGCAAGAGACCCAGTACTTC. Residues: CAIRASGQETQYF.

V is TRBV6-1 and J is TRBJ2-1; TRBD1 matches at 8 bases. Germline CDR1 is MNHNS and CDR2 is SASEGT. After removal of 6 bases from V and 2 bases from J, the junction contained 12 bases not matched to a gene. The CDR3 runs 17 residues. CDR3 in amino acids: CASSGSTGARTYNEQFF. The DNA of the CDR3 is TGTGCCAGCAGCGGGTCGACAGGGGCGAGGACCTACAATGAGCAGTTCTTC.

The chain uses TRBV5-1 and TRBJ2-3, with unresolved D. CDR3 length: 15 residues. Germline CDR1 SGHRS, CDR2 YFSETQ. Deletions cut 0 bases from V and 5 bases from J, with 13 bases between. CDR3 DNA sequence: TGCGCCAGCAGCTTGGCCCCCGCTGCCCGAGATACGCAGTATTTT. It encodes CASSLAPAARDTQYF.